The next 32 T cell receptor beta chains were all read from a single sample in a study of graft-versus-host responses after intestinal transplantation. These TCRs' antigens remain unknown. TCRdb's copy holds only in-frame clones and misses some; the assay was immunoSEQ multiplex PCR. The sample contains roughly 90,000 clones, about nine tenths of which appear only once. Sample: unstimulated CD8+ T cells sorted from spleen or lymph node cells, taken before intestinal transplant. These TCRs come from a human donor who received an intestinal transplant.

This chain uses TRBV27 with TRBJ1-2, with a tentative D call TRBD1 (5 bases). This CDR3 has 14 residues. V lost 0 bases to trimming and J lost 8 bases, with 13 bases between them. Germline CDR1 is MNHEY and CDR2 is SMNVEV (reference sequence). The CDR3 reads CASSLSGREWGYTF. The CDR3 DNA follows: TGTGCCAGCAGTTTATCTGGCAGGGAGTGGGGCTACACCTTC.

The rearrangement links TRBV4-1 to TRBJ1-6; the D gene is possibly TRBD1 (5 bases). The V end was cut by 1 base, the J end by 14 bases, with 21 bases between. The V gene's germline CDR1 is MGHRA and CDR2 YSYEKL. This CDR3 spans 16 amino acids. The DNA of the CDR3 is TGCGCCAGCAGCCAAGTCGGAGGGACCGGGGTTGAGACCCTCCACTTT. It translates to CASSQVGGTGVETLHF.

The chain links TRBV14 to TRBJ2-3; TRBD2 matches 9 bases. This CDR3 region has 13 residues. CDR1 SGHDN and CDR2 FVKESK come from the germline V gene. V lost 4 bases and J lost 5; bases outside the gene matches: 1. The CDR3 reads CASSRLAVDTQYF. The CDR3 DNA is TGTGCCAGCAGCCGACTAGCGGTAGATACGCAGTATTTT.

The rearrangement uses TRBV6-1 and TRBJ2-3; 10 bases fit TRBD2. The J segment lost 3 bases and the V segment lost 4 bases, leaving 7 bases of the junction unmatched. The CDR3 covers 16 residues. Germline V gene data show CDR1 as MNHNS and CDR2 as SASEGT. CDR3 sequence reads: CASSGILAGATDTQYF. The CDR3 nucleotides read TGTGCCAGCAGTGGGATTCTAGCGGGAGCAACAGATACGCAGTATTTT.

The chain links TRBV7-9 to TRBJ1-3, with TRBD1 as a possible D gene (5 bases). The germline gives CDR1 SEHNR, CDR2 FQNEAQ (reference sequence). V lost 3 bases and J lost 7, with 19 bases in between. The CDR3 has 16 residues. The CDR3 is CASSFPPDSFRNTIYF. For the CDR3, the DNA is TGTGCCAGCAGCTTTCCCCCCGACAGCTTCCGGAACACCATATATTTT.

The chain carries TRBV7-9 and TRBJ2-7; tentative D call: TRBD2 (5 bases). Germline V gives CDR1 SEHNR, CDR2 FQNEAQ (reference sequence). Trimming stripped 5 bases from V and 2 bases from J, with 19 bases between. The CDR3 is 16 amino acids. The CDR3 protein is CASSPEVRGTPYEQYF. The CDR3 region has the DNA TGTGCCAGCAGCCCAGAGGTTCGGGGTACTCCCTACGAGCAGTACTTC.

The chain has TRBV11-2 and TRBJ1-1, with 8 bases matching TRBD1. CDR1 SGHAT and CDR2 FQNNGV come from the germline V gene. This CDR3 contains 13 residues. V lost 4 bases to trimming and J lost 4 bases; unmatched junction nucleotides: 2. CDR3 sequence (DNA): TGTGCCAGCAGCTCCGGACAGGGCACTGAAGCTTTCTTT. Its protein product is CASSSGQGTEAFF.

CDR3 nucleotide sequence: TGCAGCGTTGAAGACCCCCGGAACTATGGCTACACCTTC. It translates to CSVEDPRNYGYTF. This sequence joins TRBV29-1 and TRBJ1-2; D is ambiguous. The germline gives CDR1 SQVTM, CDR2 ANQGSEA. This CDR3 region has 13 residues. The V end lost 0 bases, the J end lost 2 bases, and 7 bases lay between the germline ends.

The J gene is TRBJ2-1, the V gene TRBV27, with D hard to call. Per germline, CDR1 MNHEY and CDR2 SMNVEV (reference sequence). Trimming left V 1 base short and J 0 bases short, with 4 bases between. The CDR3 length is 14 residues. The chain's CDR3 is CASSLYSSYNEQFF. CDR3 bases: TGTGCCAGCAGTTTATATTCCTCCTACAATGAGCAGTTCTTC.

This clone was seen more than once but under ten times. J is TRBJ1-5 and V is TRBV6-1, with D perhaps TRBD1 (6 bases). V was shortened by 4 bases and J by 0 bases, with 13 bases between the two germline ends. The CDR3 consists of 16 residues. CDR1 is MNHNS and CDR2 is SASEGT in the germline V gene. CDR3 residues: CASSATGFYSNQPQHF. The CDR3 DNA reads as TGTGCCAGCAGTGCGACAGGTTTCTATAGCAATCAGCCCCAGCATTTT.

This chain joins TRBV11-2 and TRBJ2-7, with D tentatively TRBD1 or TRBD2 (6 bases each). V lost 5 bases and J lost 7, with 9 bases in between. The CDR3 is made up of 11 amino acids. Germline CDR1 and CDR2: SGHAT and FQNNGV. Here the CDR3 reads CASSGGPEQYF. The CDR3 DNA reads as TGTGCCAGCAGCGGGGGGCCTGAGCAGTACTTC.

V usage is TRBV29-1 and J usage is TRBJ2-7, with 12 bases identical to TRBD2. CDR1 and CDR2 (germline): SQVTM, ANQGSEA. The CDR3 extends over 13 amino acids. The ends lost 6 bases at V and 2 bases at J; junction bases unmatched: 2. CDR3 residues: CSVTSGRTYEQYF. CDR3 nucleotides: TGCAGCGTCACTAGCGGGAGGACCTACGAGCAGTACTTC.

The gene calls are TRBV6-5 and TRBJ2-1, with D possibly TRBD1 on 5 matching bases. Germline V gene data show CDR1 as MNHEY and CDR2 as SVGAGI. The CDR3 contains 14 residues. Trimming shortened V by 4 bases and J by 6 bases, and 13 bases separated the two germline ends. CDR3 region: CASSWGTGGNEQFF. As DNA, the CDR3 is TGTGCCAGCAGTTGGGGCACGGGCGGCAATGAGCAGTTCTTC.

The chain links TRBV11-2 to TRBJ2-3; D assignment may be TRBD1 or TRBD2 (5 bases each). The CDR3 consists of 15 residues. V lost 8 bases and J 0 bases, leaving 15 bases between the germline ends. Per germline, CDR1 SGHAT and CDR2 FQNNGV. CDR3 in DNA: TGTGCCAGCCGTTTTGGGGGAACTAGCACAGATACGCAGTATTTT. Translating it yields CASRFGGTSTDTQYF.

In its sample, this clone was seen once. The gene calls are TRBV9 and TRBJ2-1, with D possibly TRBD2 on 6 matching bases. The CDR3 totals 13 residues. Germline V CDR1 and CDR2: SGDLS, YYNGEE. The V end was cut by 10 bases, the J end by 5 bases, with 16 bases between. The CDR3 region has the DNA TGTGCCGGCGAGGGACTGTCCGACAATGAGCAGTTCTTC. It specifies CAGEGLSDNEQFF.

This chain connects TRBV6-1 to TRBJ2-5; D perhaps matches TRBD1 (6 bases). Germline lookup yields CDR1 MNHNS and CDR2 SASEGT. The CDR3 sequence is 14 residues long. V was trimmed by 1 base and J by 6 bases, leaving 12 bases between them. CDR3 protein: CASSEGTGMKTQYF. CDR3 bases: TGTGCCAGCAGTGAAGGAACAGGGATGAAGACCCAGTACTTC.

Comment on this clone: An end of the junction does not agree with germline; a read error may underlie this. The chain carries TRBV2 and TRBJ2-7; the D is unclear. The CDR3 length is 14 residues. Germline V gene data show CDR1 as SNHLY and CDR2 as FYNNEI. For the CDR3, the DNA is TGTGCCAGCATGGGCAATTGGGATTCCTACGGGCAGTACTTC. It specifies CASMGNWDSYGQYF.

The CDR3 loop reads CASSLFLGYEQYF. In nucleotides, the CDR3 is TGTGCCAGCAGTTTATTTTTGGGGTACGAGCAGTACTTC. The chain couples TRBV27 to TRBJ2-7; no firm D call. The germline V gene encodes CDR1 MNHEY and CDR2 SMNVEV (reference sequence). CDR3 size: 13 residues. V gave up 1 base and J gave up 4 bases, with 8 bases separating them.

This sequence joins TRBV5-6 and TRBJ2-1; 11 bases are a match to TRBD1. This CDR3 comprises 15 residues. After removal of 0 bases from V and 6 bases from J, the junction contained 2 bases not matched to a gene. Looked up from germline, CDR1 is SGHDT and CDR2 is YYEEEE. CDR3 nucleotide sequence: TGTGCCAGCAGCTTGGTCGGACAGGGGGCCAATGAGCAGTTCTTC. Translated, it gives CASSLVGQGANEQFF.

The rearrangement joins TRBV9 to TRBJ1-5; a weak D match, TRBD1 (5 bases). The V and J ends lost 3 bases and 3 bases respectively, with 13 bases between them. Germline V gene data show CDR1 as SGDLS and CDR2 as YYNGEE. This CDR3 is 15 amino acids long. DNA for the CDR3: TGTGCCAGCAGCGGCGGGACCGCGGACAATCAGCCCCAGCATTTT. Protein sequence: CASSGGTADNQPQHF. Full variable domain (rest looked up from reference TRBV9 and TRBJ1-5): DSGVTQTPKHLITATGQRVTLRCSPRSGDLSVYWYQQSLDQGLQFLIQYYNGEERAKGNILERFSAQQFPDLHSELNLSSLELGDSALYFCASSGGTADNQPQHFGDGTRLSIL.

The chain joins TRBV2 to TRBJ2-3; 8 nucleotides agree with TRBD2. With V trimmed by 7 bases and J by 3 bases, 9 bases remained unmatched. Germline V lookup: CDR1 SNHLY, CDR2 FYNNEI. CDR3 length: 15 residues. The CDR3 coding sequence is TGTGCCAGCACCCCCCGGGAGGGCAGGACAGATACGCAGTATTTT. Translating gives CASTPREGRTDTQYF.

This sequence joins TRBV13 and TRBJ2-2, with a possible D match to TRBD2 (5 bases). Germline-derived CDR1 and CDR2 are PRHDT and FYEKMQ (reference sequence). The CDR3 spans 17 residues. The ends were cut back, 0 bases at V and 3 bases at J, with 14 bases in the middle. The CDR3 loop is CASSLGAGRSYTGELFF. CDR3 bases: TGTGCCAGCAGCTTAGGGGCGGGCAGGTCGTACACCGGGGAGCTGTTTTTT. The entire variable domain, with the rest obtained from reference TRBV13 and TRBJ2-2, is as follows: AAGVIQSPRHLIKEKRETATLKCYPIPRHDTVYWYQQGPGQDPQFLISFYEKMQSDKGSIPDRFSAQQFSDYHSELNMSSLELGDSALYFCASSLGAGRSYTGELFFGEGSRLTVL.

The rearrangement links TRBV7-9 to TRBJ2-3, with unresolved D. The V end lost 8 bases, the J end lost 2 bases, and 11 bases lay between the germline ends. The CDR3 covers 13 residues. CDR1 and CDR2 (germline): SEHNR, FQNEAQ (reference sequence). The CDR3 DNA reads TGTGCCAGCTTTATTCTTGCCACAGATACGCAGTATTTT. Translated, it gives CASFILATDTQYF.

The chain has TRBV6-6 and TRBJ2-5; D is possibly TRBD2 (6 bases). V was cut by 6 bases and J by 0 bases, with 8 bases left in between. Germline CDR1 and CDR2: MNHNY and SVGAGI (reference sequence). CDR3 length: 13 residues. The CDR3, as DNA: TGTGCCAGCAGGGGACTTTACCAAGAGACCCAGTACTTC. Translating gives CASRGLYQETQYF.

The rearrangement uses TRBV7-9 and TRBJ2-3, with D possibly called TRBD1 or TRBD2 (5 bases each). The V gene lost 5 bases and the J gene lost 2 bases, with 17 bases spanning the gap. Germline values: CDR1 SEHNR, CDR2 FQNEAQ (reference sequence). The CDR3 is made up of 16 amino acids. This chain's CDR3 is CASSPEGAGTTDTQYF. CDR3 bases: TGTGCCAGCAGCCCAGAAGGGGCAGGGACCACAGATACGCAGTATTTT.

V is TRBV13 and J is TRBJ2-1, with 11 bases identical to TRBD2. The germline gives CDR1 PRHDT, CDR2 FYEKMQ (reference sequence). The CDR3 loop spans 15 amino acids. V lost 5 bases, J lost 7 bases, and 7 bases stayed unmatched. CDR3 loop: CASSTGTSGMNEQFF. The CDR3 nucleotides read TGTGCCAGCAGCACCGGGACTAGCGGTATGAATGAGCAGTTCTTC.

The chain employs TRBV6-6 and TRBJ2-1; TRBD1 might be the D (6 bases). The CDR3 contains 14 residues. Germline CDR1 is MNHNY and CDR2 is SVGAGI (reference sequence). V lost 6 bases, J lost 4 bases, and 13 bases lay in between. The chain's CDR3 is CASSEDRAYNEQFF. Here the CDR3 DNA reads TGTGCCAGCAGCGAGGACAGAGCGTACAATGAGCAGTTCTTC.

V and J are TRBV9 and TRBJ2-1, with D possibly being TRBD1 (6 bases). Germline V gene data show CDR1 as SGDLS and CDR2 as YYNGEE. This CDR3 has 13 residues. Trimming left V 3 bases short and J 7 bases short, with 11 bases between. The CDR3 DNA is TGTGCCAGCAGCGGAGAGGGGGAAAATGAGCAGTTCTTC. It yields the protein CASSGEGENEQFF.

V is TRBV9 and J is TRBJ2-1, with 8 bases matching TRBD2. V lost 0 bases and J lost 2; bases outside the gene matches: 4. Looked up from germline, CDR1 is SGDLS and CDR2 is YYNGEE. This CDR3 spans 16 amino acids. CDR3 loop: CASSVGVSGTYNEQFF. In nucleotides, the CDR3 is TGTGCCAGCAGCGTAGGGGTTAGCGGGACCTACAATGAGCAGTTCTTC. The full variable domain, rest sourced from reference TRBV9 and TRBJ2-1, is DSGVTQTPKHLITATGQRVTLRCSPRSGDLSVYWYQQSLDQGLQFLIQYYNGEERAKGNILERFSAQQFPDLHSELNLSSLELGDSALYFCASSVGVSGTYNEQFFGPGTRLTVL.

This clone turned up a few times. The sample contains more than one DNA sequence encoding this CDR3. CDR3 bases: TGCGCCAGCAGCCAAGAGACAGGGAGTAATCAGCCCCAGCATTTT. It encodes CASSQETGSNQPQHF. The chain is built from TRBV4-1 and TRBJ1-5, with TRBD1 matching over 7 bases. Germline V gene data show CDR1 as MGHRA and CDR2 as YSYEKL. Trimming cost V 0 bases and J 4 bases; bases outside gene matches: 3. The CDR3 has 15 amino acids.

The V and J genes are TRBV9 and TRBJ2-5; D not resolved. The CDR3 loop spans 13 amino acids. From germline, CDR1 is SGDLS and CDR2 YYNGEE. The V end lost 3 bases, the J end lost 3 bases, and 9 bases lay between the germline ends. As DNA, the CDR3 is TGTGCCAGCAGCGCCGACAAGGAAGAGACCCAGTACTTC. Translation: CASSADKEETQYF.

The CDR3 bases are TGTGCCAGCAGTGAAGCCGGGTCGGACAGCAAGAGGTTCTACGAGCAGTACTTC. This translates into CASSEAGSDSKRFYEQYF. This chain joins TRBV6-1 and TRBJ2-7; weak D call: TRBD1 (6 bases). V shed 0 bases and J shed 3 bases, with 21 bases lying between them. This CDR3 spans 18 amino acids. Germline CDR1 is MNHNS and CDR2 is SASEGT.